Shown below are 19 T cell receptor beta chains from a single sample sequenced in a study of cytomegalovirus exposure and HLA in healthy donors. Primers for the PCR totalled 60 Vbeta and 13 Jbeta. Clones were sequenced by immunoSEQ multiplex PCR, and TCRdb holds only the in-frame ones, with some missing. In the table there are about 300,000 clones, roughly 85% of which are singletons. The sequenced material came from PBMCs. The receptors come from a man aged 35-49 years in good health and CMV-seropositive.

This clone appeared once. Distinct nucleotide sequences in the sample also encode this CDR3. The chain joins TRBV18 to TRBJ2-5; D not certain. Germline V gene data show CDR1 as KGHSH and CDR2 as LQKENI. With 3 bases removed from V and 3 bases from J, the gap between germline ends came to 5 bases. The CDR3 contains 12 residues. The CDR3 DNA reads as TGTGCCAGCTCACCGGCGGAAGAGACCCAGTACTTC. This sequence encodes CASSPAEETQYF.

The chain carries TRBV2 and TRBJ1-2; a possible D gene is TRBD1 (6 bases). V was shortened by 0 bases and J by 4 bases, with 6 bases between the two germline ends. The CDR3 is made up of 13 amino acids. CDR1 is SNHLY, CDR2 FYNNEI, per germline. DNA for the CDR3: TGTGCCAGCAGTGAAGCGGACAGCTATGGCTACACCTTC. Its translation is CASSEADSYGYTF.

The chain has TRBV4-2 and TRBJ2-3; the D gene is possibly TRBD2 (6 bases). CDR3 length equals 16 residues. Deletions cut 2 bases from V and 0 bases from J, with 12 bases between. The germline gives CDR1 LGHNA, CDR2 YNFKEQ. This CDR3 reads CASSQPPSGSTDTQYF. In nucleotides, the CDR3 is TGTGCCAGCAGCCAACCCCCCAGCGGGAGCACAGATACGCAGTATTTT.

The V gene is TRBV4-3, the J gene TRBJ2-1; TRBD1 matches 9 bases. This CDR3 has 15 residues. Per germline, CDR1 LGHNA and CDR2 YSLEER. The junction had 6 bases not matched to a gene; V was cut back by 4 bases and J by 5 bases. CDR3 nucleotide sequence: TGCGCCAGCAGCCGCCGGGACAGGGCCAACAATGAGCAGTTCTTC. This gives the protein CASSRRDRANNEQFF.

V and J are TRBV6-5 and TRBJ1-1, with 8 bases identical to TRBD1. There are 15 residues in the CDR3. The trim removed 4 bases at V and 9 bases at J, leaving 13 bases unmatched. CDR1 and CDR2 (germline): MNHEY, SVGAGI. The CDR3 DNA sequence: TGTGCCAGCAGTTCTTCCGCAGGGGGCCTGGAGAAAGCTTTCTTT. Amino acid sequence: CASSSSAGGLEKAFF.

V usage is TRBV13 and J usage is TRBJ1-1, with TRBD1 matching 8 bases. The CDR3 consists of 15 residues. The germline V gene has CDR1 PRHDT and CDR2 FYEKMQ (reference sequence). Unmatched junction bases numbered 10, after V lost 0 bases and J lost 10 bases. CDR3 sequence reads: CASSLGRQGRARAFF. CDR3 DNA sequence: TGTGCCAGCAGCTTAGGCAGACAGGGGCGGGCGAGAGCTTTCTTT.

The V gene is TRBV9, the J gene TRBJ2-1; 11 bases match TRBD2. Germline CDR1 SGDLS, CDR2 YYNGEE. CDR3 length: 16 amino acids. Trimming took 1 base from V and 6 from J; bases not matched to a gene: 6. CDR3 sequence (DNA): TGTGCCAGCAGCGTACTCGGACTAGCGGGTGTCAATGAGCAGTTCTTC. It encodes CASSVLGLAGVNEQFF.

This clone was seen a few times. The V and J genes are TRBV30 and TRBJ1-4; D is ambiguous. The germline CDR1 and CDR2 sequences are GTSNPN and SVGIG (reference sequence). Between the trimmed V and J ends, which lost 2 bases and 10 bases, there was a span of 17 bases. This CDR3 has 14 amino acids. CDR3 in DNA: TGTGCCTGGAGTTCCGGGATTCCAGAAGGAAAACTGTTTTTT. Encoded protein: CAWSSGIPEGKLFF.

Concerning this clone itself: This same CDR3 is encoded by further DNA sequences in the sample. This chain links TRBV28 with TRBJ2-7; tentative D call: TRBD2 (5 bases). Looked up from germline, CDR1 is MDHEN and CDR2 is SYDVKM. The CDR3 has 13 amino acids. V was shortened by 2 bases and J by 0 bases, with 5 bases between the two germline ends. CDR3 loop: CASSLGSSYEQYF. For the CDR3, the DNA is TGTGCCAGCAGTTTAGGGAGCTCCTACGAGCAGTACTTC.

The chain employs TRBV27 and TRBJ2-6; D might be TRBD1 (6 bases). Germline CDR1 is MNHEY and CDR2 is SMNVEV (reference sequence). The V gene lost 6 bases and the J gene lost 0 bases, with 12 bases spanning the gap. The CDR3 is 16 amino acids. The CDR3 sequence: CASRRQVSSGANVLTF. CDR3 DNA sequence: TGTGCCAGCAGGCGACAGGTTAGCTCTGGGGCCAACGTCCTGACTTTC.

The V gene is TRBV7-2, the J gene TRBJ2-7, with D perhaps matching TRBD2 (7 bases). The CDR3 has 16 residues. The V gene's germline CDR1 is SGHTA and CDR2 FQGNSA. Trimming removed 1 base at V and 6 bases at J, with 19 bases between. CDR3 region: CASSLDVRGRRGEQYF. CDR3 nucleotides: TGTGCCAGCAGCTTAGATGTGCGGGGGCGCCGGGGCGAGCAGTACTTC.

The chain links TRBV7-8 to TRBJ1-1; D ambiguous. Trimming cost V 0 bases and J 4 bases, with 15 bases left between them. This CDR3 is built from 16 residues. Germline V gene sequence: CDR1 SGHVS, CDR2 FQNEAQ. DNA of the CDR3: TGTGCCAGCAGCTTAGCTTCCCTTAGTGGGAGCACTGAAGCTTTCTTT. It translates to CASSLASLSGSTEAFF.

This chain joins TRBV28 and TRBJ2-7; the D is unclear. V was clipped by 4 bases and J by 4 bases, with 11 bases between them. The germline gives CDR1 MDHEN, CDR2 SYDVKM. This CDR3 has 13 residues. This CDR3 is CASSWQVLYEQYF. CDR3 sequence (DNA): TGTGCCAGCAGTTGGCAGGTGTTATACGAGCAGTACTTC.

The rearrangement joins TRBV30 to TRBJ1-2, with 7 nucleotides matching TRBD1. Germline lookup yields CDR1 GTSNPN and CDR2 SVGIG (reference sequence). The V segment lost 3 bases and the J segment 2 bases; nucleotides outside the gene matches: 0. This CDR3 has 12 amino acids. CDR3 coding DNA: TGTGCCTGGAGGACAGGGAACTATGGCTACACCTTC. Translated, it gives CAWRTGNYGYTF.

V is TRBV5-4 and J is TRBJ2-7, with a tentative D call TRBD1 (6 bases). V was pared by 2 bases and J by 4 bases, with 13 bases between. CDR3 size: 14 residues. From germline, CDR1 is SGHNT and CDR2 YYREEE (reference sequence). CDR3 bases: TGTGCCAGCAGCTTATCCACAGGGTCATACGAGCAGTACTTC. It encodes CASSLSTGSYEQYF.

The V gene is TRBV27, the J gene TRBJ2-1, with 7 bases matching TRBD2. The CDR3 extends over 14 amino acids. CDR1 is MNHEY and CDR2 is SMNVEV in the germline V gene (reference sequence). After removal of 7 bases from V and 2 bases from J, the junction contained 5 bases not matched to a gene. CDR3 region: CASKVAGAYNEQFF. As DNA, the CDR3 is TGTGCCAGCAAGGTCGCGGGAGCCTACAATGAGCAGTTCTTC.

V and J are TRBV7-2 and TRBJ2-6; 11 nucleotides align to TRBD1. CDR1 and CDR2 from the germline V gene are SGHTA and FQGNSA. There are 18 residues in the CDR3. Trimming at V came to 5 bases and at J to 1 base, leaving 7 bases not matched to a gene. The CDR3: CASSKDRGLRSGANVLTF. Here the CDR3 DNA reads TGTGCCAGCAGCAAGGACAGGGGGCTAAGGTCTGGGGCCAACGTCCTGACTTTC.

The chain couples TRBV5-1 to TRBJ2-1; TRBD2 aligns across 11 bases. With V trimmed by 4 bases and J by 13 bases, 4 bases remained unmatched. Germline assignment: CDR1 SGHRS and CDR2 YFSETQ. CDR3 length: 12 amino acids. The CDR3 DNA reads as TGCGCCAGCAGCATTAGCGGGAGGGATCAGTTCTTC. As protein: CASSISGRDQFF.

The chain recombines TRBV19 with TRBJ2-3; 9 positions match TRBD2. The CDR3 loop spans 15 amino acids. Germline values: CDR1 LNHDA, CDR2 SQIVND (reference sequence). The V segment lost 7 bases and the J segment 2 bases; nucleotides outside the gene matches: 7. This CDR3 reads CASMWTSASTDTQYF. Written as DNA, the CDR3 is TGTGCCAGTATGTGGACTAGCGCATCCACAGATACGCAGTATTTT.